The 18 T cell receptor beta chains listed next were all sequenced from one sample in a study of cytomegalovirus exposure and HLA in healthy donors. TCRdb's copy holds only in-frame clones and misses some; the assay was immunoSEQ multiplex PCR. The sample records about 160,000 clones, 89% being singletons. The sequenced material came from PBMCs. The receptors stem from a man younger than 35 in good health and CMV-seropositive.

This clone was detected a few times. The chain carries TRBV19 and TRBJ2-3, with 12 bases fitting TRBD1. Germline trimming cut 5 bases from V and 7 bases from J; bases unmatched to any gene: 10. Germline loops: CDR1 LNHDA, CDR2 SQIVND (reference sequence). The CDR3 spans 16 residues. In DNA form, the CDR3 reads TGTGCCAGTAGTCTTTTGGGGACAGGGGGCGCAAATACGCAGTATTTT. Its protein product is CASSLLGTGGANTQYF. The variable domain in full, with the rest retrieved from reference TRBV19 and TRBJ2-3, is DGGITQSPKYLFRKEGQNVTLSCEQNLNHDAMYWYRQDPGQGLRLIYYSQIVNDFQKGDIAEGYSVSREKKESFPLTVTSAQKNPTAFYLCASSLLGTGGANTQYFGPGTRLTVL.

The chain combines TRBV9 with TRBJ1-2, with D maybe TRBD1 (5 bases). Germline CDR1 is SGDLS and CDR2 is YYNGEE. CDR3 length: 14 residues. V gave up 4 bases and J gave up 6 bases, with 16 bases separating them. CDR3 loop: CASSPRTYYDGYTF. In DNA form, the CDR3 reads TGTGCCAGCAGCCCGAGGACATATTATGATGGCTACACCTTC.

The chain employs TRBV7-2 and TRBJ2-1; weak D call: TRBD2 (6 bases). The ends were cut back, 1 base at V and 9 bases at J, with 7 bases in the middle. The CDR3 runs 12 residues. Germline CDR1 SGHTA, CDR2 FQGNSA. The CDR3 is CASSLGAGEQFF. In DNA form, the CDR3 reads TGTGCCAGCAGCTTAGGAGCGGGTGAGCAGTTCTTC.

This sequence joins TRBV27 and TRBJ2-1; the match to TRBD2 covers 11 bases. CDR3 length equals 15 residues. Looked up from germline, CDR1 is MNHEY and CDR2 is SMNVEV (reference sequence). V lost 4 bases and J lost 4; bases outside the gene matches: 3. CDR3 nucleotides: TGTGCCAGCAGTTCACTAGCGGGGGTTTACAATGAGCAGTTCTTC. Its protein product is CASSSLAGVYNEQFF.

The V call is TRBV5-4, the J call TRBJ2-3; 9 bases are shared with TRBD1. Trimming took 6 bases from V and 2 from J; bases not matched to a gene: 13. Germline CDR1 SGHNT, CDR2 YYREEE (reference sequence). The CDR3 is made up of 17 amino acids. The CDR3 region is CASTLTLQGATTDTQYF. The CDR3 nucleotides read TGTGCCAGCACCCTAACACTACAGGGGGCGACCACAGATACGCAGTATTTT.

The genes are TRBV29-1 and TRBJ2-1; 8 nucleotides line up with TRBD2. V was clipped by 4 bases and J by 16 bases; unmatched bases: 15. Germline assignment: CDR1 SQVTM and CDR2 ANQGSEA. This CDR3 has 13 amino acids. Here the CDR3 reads CSVALVREGHRFF. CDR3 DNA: TGCAGCGTTGCCCTTGTCCGGGAGGGCCATCGATTCTTC.

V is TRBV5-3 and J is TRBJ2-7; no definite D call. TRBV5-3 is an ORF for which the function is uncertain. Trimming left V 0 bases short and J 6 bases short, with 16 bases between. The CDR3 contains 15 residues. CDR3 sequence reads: CARSLGTAGIGEQYF. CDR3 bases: TGTGCCAGAAGCTTGGGAACAGCCGGTATAGGCGAGCAGTACTTC.

The CDR3 nucleotides are TGTGCCAGCAGTAGTCCCGGGATCGAGACCCAGTACTTC. This translates into CASSSPGIETQYF. The chain joins TRBV6-1 to TRBJ2-5, with D possibly TRBD2 on 5 matching bases. The CDR3 covers 13 residues. V lost 5 bases and J lost 5, with 12 bases in between. Germline CDR1 is MNHNS and CDR2 is SASEGT.

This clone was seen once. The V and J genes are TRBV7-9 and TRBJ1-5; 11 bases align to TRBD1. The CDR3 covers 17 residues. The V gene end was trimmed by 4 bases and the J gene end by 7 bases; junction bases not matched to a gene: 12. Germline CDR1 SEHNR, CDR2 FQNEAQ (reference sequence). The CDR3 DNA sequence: TGTGCCAGCAGCTCGGCGTACCGGGACAGGGGGGTACAGCCCCAGCATTTT. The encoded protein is CASSSAYRDRGVQPQHF.

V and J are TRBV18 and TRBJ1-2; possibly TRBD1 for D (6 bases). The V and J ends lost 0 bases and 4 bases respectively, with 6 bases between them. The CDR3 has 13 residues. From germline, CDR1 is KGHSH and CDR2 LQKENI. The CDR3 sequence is CASSPPDSYGYTF. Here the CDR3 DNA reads TGTGCCAGCTCACCACCGGACAGCTATGGCTACACCTTC.

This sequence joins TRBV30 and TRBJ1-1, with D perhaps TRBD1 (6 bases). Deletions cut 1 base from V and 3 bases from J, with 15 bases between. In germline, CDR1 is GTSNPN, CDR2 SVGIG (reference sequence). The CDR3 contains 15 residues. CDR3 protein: CAWSAGRGGDTEAFF. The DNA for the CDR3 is TGTGCCTGGAGTGCAGGTAGAGGGGGGGACACTGAAGCTTTCTTT.

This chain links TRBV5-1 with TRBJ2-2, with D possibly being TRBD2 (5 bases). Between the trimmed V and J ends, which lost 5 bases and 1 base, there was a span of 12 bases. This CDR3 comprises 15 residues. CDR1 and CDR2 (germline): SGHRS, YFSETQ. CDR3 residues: CASRDLARNTGELFF. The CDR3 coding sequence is TGCGCCAGCAGAGATCTAGCTAGGAACACCGGGGAGCTGTTTTTT.

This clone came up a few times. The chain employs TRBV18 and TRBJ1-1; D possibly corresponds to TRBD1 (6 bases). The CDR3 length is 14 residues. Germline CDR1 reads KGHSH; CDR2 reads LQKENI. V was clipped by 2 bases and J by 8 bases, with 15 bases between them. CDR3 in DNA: TGTGCCAGCTCACCATTCAAAGGGGGTTGGGAAGCTTTCTTT. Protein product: CASSPFKGGWEAFF.

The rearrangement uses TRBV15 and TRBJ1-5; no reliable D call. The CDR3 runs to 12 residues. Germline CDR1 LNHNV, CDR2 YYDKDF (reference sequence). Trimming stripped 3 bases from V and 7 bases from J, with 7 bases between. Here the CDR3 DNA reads TGTGCCACCAGCAGTTCTTTCCAGCCCCAGCATTTT. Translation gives CATSSSFQPQHF.

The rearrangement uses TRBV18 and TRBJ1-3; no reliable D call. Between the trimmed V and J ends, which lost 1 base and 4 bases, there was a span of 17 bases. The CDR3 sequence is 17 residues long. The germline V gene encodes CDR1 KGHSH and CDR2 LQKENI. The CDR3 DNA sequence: TGTGCCAGCTCACCACAACAGACCCGGGAGTCGGGAAACACCATATATTTT. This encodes CASSPQQTRESGNTIYF.

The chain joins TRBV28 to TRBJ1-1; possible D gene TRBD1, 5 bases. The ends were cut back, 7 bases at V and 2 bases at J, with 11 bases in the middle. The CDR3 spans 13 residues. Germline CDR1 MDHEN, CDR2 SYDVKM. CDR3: CASMVQGNTEAFF. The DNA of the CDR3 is TGTGCCAGCATGGTCCAGGGTAACACTGAAGCTTTCTTT.

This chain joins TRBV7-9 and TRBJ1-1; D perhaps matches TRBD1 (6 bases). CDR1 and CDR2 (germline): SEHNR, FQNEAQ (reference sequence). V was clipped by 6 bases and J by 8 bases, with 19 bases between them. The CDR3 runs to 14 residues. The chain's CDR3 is CASSRTEWISEAFF. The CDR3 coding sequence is TGTGCCAGCAGTCGGACAGAGTGGATTTCCGAAGCTTTCTTT.

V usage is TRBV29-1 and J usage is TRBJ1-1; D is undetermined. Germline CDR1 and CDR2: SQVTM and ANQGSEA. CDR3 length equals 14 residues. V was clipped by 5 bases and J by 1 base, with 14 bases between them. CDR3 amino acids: CSVFSGVTNTEAFF. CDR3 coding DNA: TGCAGCGTTTTCAGTGGAGTTACGAACACTGAAGCTTTCTTT.